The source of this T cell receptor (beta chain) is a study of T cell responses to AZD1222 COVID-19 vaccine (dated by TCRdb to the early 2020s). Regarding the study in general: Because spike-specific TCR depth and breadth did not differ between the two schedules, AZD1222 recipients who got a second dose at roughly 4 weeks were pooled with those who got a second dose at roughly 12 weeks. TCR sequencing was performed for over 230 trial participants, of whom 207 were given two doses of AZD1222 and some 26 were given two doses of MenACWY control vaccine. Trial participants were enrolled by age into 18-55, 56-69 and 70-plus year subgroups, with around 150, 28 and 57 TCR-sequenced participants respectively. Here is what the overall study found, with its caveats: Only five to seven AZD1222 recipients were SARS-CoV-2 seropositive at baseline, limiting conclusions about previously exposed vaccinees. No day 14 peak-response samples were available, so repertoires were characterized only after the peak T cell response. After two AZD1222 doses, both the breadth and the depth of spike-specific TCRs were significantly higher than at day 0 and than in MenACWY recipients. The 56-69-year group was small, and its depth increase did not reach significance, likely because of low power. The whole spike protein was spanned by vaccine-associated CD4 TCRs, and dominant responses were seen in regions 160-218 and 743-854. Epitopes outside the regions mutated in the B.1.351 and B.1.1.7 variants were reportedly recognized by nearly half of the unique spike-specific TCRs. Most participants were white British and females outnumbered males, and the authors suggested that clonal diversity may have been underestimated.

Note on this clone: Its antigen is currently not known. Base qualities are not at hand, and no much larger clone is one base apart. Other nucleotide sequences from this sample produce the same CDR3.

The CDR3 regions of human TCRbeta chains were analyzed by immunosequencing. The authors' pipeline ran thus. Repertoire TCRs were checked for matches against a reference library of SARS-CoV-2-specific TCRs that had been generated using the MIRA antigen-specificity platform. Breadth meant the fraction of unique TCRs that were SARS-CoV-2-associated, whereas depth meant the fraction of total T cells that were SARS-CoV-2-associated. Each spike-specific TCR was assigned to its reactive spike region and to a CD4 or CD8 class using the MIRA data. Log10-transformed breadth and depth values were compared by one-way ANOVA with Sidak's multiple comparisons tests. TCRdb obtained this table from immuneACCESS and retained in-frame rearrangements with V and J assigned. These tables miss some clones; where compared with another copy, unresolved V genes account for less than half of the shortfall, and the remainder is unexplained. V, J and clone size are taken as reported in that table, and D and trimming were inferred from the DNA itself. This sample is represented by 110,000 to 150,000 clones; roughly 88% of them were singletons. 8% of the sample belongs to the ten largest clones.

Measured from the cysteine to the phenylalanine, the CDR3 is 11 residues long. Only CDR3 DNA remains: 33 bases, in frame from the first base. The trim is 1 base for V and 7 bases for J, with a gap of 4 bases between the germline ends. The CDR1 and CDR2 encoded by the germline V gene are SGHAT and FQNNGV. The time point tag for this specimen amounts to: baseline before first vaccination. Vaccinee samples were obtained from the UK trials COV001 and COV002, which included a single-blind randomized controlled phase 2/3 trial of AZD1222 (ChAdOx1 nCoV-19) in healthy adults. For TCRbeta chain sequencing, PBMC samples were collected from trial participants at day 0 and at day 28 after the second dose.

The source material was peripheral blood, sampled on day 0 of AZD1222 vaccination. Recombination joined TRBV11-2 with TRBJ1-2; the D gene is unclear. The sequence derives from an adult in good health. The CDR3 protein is CASSLGGGYTF. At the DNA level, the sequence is TGTGCCAGCAGCTTAGGGGGTGGCTACACCTTC.